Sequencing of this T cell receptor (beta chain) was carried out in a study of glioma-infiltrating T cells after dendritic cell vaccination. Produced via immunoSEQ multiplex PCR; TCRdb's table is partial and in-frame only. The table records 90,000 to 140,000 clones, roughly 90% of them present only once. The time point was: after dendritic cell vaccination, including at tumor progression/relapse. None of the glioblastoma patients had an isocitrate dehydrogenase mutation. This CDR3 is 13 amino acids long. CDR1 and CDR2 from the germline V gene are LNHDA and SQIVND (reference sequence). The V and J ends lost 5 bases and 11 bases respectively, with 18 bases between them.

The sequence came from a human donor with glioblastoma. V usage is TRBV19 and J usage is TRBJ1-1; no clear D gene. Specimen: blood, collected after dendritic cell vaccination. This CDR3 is CASSLEGPGTAFF. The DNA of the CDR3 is TGTGCCAGTAGTCTGGAGGGCCCGGGTACGGCTTTCTTT.